This TCR beta chain was sequenced for a study of T-cell memory formation after mild COVID-19. Via MiXCR, TCRdb re-called the 5' RACE reads, giving one row per CDR3 protein. The table lists approximately 270,000 distinct CDR3 sequences, roughly 16% of them singletons. General study results and limits: Nothing showed for sure that second-wave clones peaking on day 37 were SARS-CoV-2 specific.

In this sample, this clonotype turned up a few times. Its antigen is not identified. J lost 6 bases, V lost 4 bases, and 8 bases had no gene match. In germline, CDR1 is SGDLS, CDR2 YYNGEE. The CDR3 length is 15 residues. Sequencing used PBMCs or a T cell subset sorted from them (not recorded which). The V gene is TRBV9, the J gene TRBJ1-4; 8 bases align to TRBD1. The sequence came from a man aged 18 to 30 who had mild COVID-19 (a few samples of this study predate the infection). Cell type and time point are not known. In nucleotides, the CDR3 is TGTGCCAGCAGCACCGAGACAGGGGAATATGAAAAACTGTTTTTT. Its translation: CASSTETGEYEKLFF. Drawing the rest from reference TRBV9 and TRBJ1-4, the complete variable domain is DSGVTQTPKHLITATGQRVTLRCSPRSGDLSVYWYQQSLDQGLQFLIQYYNGEERAKGNILERFSAQQFPDLHSELNLSSLELGDSALYFCASSTETGEYEKLFFGSGTQLSVL.